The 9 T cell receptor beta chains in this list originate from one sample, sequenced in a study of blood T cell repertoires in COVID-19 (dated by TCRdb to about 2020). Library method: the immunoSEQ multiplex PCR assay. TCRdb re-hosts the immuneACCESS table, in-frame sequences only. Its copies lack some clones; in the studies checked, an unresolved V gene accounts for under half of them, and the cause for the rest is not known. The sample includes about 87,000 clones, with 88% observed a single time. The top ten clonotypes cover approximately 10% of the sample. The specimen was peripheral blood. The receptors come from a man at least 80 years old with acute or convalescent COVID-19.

This chain's CDR3 is CASSKTGQVAGELFF. The CDR3 nucleotides read TGTGCCAGCAGCAAAACGGGACAGGTAGCCGGGGAGCTGTTTTTT. This chain uses TRBV14 with TRBJ2-2; 8 bases are a match to TRBD1. This CDR3 has 15 residues. Trimming at V came to 5 bases and at J to 6 bases, leaving 8 bases not matched to a gene. Germline values: CDR1 SGHDN, CDR2 FVKESK.

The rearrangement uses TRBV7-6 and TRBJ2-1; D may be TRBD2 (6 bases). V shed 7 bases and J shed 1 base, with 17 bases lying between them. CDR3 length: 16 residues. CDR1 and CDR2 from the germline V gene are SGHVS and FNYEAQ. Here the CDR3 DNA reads TGTGCCAGCATCCAGCTGGGGGGTAGATCCTACAATGAGCAGTTCTTC. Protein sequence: CASIQLGGRSYNEQFF.

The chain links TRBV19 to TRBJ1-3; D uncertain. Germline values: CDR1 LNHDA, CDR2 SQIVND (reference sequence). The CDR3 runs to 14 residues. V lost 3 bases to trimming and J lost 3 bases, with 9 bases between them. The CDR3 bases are TGTGCCAGTAGTATGACTCTCAGTGGAAACACCATATATTTT. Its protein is CASSMTLSGNTIYF.

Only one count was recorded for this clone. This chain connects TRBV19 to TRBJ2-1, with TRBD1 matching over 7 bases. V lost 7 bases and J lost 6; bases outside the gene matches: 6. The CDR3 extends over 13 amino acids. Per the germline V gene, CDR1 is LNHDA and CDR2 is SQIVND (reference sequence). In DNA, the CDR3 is TGTGCCAGTACCACGAGGACAGGCAATGAGCAGTTCTTC. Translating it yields CASTTRTGNEQFF. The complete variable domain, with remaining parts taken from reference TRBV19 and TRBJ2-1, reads DGGITQSPKYLFRKEGQNVTLSCEQNLNHDAMYWYRQDPGQGLRLIYYSQIVNDFQKGDIAEGYSVSREKKESFPLTVTSAQKNPTAFYLCASTTRTGNEQFFGPGTRLTVL.

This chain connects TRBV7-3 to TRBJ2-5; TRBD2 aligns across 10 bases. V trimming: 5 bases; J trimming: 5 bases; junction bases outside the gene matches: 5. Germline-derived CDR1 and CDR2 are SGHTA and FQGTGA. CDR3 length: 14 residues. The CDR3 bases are TGTGCCAGCAGCGCGTCGACTAGCGGGGAGACCCAGTACTTC. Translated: CASSASTSGETQYF.

In DNA form, the CDR3 reads TGTGCCAGCTCACCATTAGCGGTATCGATGAACACTGAAGCTTTCTTT. This sequence encodes CASSPLAVSMNTEAFF. V gene TRBV18 combines with J gene TRBJ1-1, with no clear D. The V and J ends lost 2 bases and 0 bases respectively, with 13 bases between them. The CDR3 runs to 16 residues. Germline CDR1 reads KGHSH; CDR2 reads LQKENI.

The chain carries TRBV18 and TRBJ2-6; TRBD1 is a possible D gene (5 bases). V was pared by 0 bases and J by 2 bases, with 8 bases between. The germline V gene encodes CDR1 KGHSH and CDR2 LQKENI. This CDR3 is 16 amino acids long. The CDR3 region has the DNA TGTGCCAGCTCACCACCCAGGGTTGCTGGGGCCAACGTCCTGACTTTC. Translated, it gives CASSPPRVAGANVLTF.

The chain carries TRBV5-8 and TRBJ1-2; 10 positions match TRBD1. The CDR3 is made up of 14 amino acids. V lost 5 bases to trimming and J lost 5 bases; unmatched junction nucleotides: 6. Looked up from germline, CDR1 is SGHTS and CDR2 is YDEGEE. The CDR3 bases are TGTGCCAGCAGGAGGGACAGGGGCAAGTATGGCTACACCTTC. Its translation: CASRRDRGKYGYTF.

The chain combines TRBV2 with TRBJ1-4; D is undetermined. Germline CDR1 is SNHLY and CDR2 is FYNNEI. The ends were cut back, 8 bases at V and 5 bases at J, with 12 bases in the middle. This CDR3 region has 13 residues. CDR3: CASGRGLNEKLFF. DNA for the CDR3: TGTGCCAGCGGTCGGGGTCTAAATGAAAAACTGTTTTTT.